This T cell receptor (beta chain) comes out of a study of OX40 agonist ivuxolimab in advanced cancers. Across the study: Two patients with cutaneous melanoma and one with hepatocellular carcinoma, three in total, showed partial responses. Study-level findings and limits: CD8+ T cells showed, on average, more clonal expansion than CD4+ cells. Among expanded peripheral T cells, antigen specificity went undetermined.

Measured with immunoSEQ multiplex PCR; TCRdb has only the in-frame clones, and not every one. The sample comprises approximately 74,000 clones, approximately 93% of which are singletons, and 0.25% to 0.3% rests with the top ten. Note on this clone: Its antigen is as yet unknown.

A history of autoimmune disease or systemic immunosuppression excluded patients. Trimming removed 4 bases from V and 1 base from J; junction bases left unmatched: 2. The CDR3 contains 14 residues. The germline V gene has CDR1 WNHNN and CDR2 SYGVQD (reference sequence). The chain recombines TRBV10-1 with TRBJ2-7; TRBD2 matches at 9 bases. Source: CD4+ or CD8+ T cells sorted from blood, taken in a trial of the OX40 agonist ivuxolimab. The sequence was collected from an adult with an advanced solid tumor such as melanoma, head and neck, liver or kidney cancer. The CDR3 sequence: CASSGTSESYEQYF. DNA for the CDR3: TGCGCCAGCAGTGGGACTAGCGAGTCCTACGAGCAGTACTTC.